A selection of T cell receptor beta chains follows, all from one sample in a study of T cells in localized non-small cell lung cancer. TCRdb keeps only in-frame clones here, not all; method: immunoSEQ multiplex PCR. Among roughly 72,000 clones listed, around 81% were seen once. The input for sequencing was peripheral blood, taken before any cancer treatment. These receptors came from a female donor at least 60 years old with stage I lung adenocarcinoma. Each CDR3 is given with its conserved first and last residue. The D gene is left open where the match is weak. A row's size may be missing; if present it is once, few, many or a size class.

D gene,clone size,V gene,J gene,CDR3 protein,CDR3 DNA
TRBD2,once,TRBV5-1,TRBJ2-5,CASSLAPGLAQETQYF,TGCGCCAGCAGCTTGGCCCCCGGACTAGCCCAAGAGACCCAGTACTTC
-,-,TRBV7-2,TRBJ1-1,CASSLGAGAYTEAFF,TGTGCCAGCAGCTTAGGAGCAGGAGCATACACTGAAGCTTTCTTT
TRBD2,-,TRBV4-3,TRBJ2-3,CASSQGNQGLGSDTQYF,TGCGCCAGCAGCCAAGGGAACCAGGGACTAGGATCAGATACGCAGTATTTT
-,once,TRBV30,TRBJ1-3,CAWSEGDRNTIYF,TGTGCCTGGAGTGAGGGAGATCGCAACACCATATATTTT
TRBD1,-,TRBV28,TRBJ1-2,CASSLLLGQGQPRNYGYTF,TGTGCCAGCAGTTTACTCCTAGGACAGGGACAACCTAGAAACTATGGCTACACCTTC
-,-,TRBV4-2,TRBJ1-2,CASSHAIQGSSNYGYTF,TGTGCCAGCAGCCACGCTATCCAGGGCAGCTCTAACTATGGCTACACCTTC
-,-,TRBV6-5,TRBJ1-1,CASSYGRSTEAFF,TGTGCCAGCAGTTACGGAAGGAGCACTGAAGCTTTCTTT
-,-,TRBV19,TRBJ2-5,CASSTGSQETQYF,TGTGCCAGTAGTACAGGGTCCCAAGAGACCCAGTACTTC
TRBD2,-,TRBV19,TRBJ2-2,CASSMVGLANTGELFF,TGTGCCAGTAGTATGGTAGGACTAGCGAACACCGGGGAGCTGTTTTTT
TRBD2,-,TRBV11-2,TRBJ2-2,CASSFRTSGTGELFF,TGTGCCAGCAGCTTCCGTACTAGCGGGACCGGGGAGCTGTTTTTT
-,-,TRBV6-1,TRBJ1-2,CASSEATPTRGYTF,TGTGCCAGCAGTGAAGCCACACCGACACGGGGCTACACCTTC
-,-,TRBV4-1,TRBJ1-3,CASSQDGQGRFANTGNTIYF,TGCGCCAGCAGCCAAGATGGTCAGGGAAGGTTCGCAAATACTGGAAACACCATATATTTT
-,-,TRBV7-6,TRBJ2-3,CASSLGGTSTDTQYF,TGTGCCAGCAGCTTAGGCGGGACGAGCACAGATACGCAGTATTTT
-,once,TRBV30,TRBJ1-2,CAWSVHHYGYTF,TGTGCCTGGAGTGTACACCACTATGGCTACACCTTC
TRBD1,-,TRBV2,TRBJ2-4,CASIGGQGNIQYF,TGTGCCAGCATTGGGGGACAGGGAAACATTCAGTACTTC
TRBD1,-,TRBV4-3,TRBJ2-3,CASSHDGQGRTDTQYF,TGCGCCAGCAGCCATGACGGACAGGGGAGGACAGATACGCAGTATTTT
TRBD2,-,TRBV4-3,TRBJ2-1,CASSQGFSGGGYNEQFF,TGCGCCAGCAGCCAGGGCTTTAGCGGGGGAGGTTACAATGAGCAGTTCTTC
TRBD2,-,TRBV19,TRBJ2-1,CASSMGLAGPDEQFF,TGTGCCAGTAGTATGGGACTAGCGGGGCCCGATGAGCAGTTCTTC
-,-,TRBV6-5,TRBJ1-2,CASIDSSKRSYGYTF,TGTGCCAGCATCGACAGCTCGAAGAGGAGCTATGGCTACACCTTC
-,once,TRBV14,TRBJ2-1,CASSQASTGQQFF,TGTGCCAGCAGCCAAGCCTCTACGGGACAGCAGTTCTTC
-,-,TRBV6-5,TRBJ1-2,CASSTGVFNYGYTF,TGTGCCAGCAGTACAGGAGTTTTTAACTATGGCTACACCTTC
-,-,TRBV7-2,TRBJ2-1,CASSLGTGYNEQFF,TGTGCCAGCAGCTTAGGCACAGGTTACAATGAGCAGTTCTTC
-,-,TRBV6-6,TRBJ1-6,CASTPYLYF,TGTGCCAGCACTCCGTATCTTTACTTT
-,-,TRBV10-3,TRBJ2-7,CAISVGDNYEQYF,TGTGCCATCAGTGTAGGAGACAACTACGAGCAGTACTTC
-,-,TRBV29-1,TRBJ2-1,CSVVGGTRSYNEQFF,TGCAGCGTCGTAGGGGGGACCCGCTCCTACAATGAGCAGTTCTTC
-,-,TRBV5-1,TRBJ2-1,CASSSLQGPQFF,TGCGCCAGCAGCTCGCTCCAGGGCCCGCAGTTCTTC
-,few,TRBV28,TRBJ1-5,CASSGAGLGNQPQHF,TGTGCCAGCAGTGGAGCAGGGTTGGGCAATCAGCCCCAGCATTTT
TRBD1,few,TRBV6-1,TRBJ2-2,CATDRASGELFF,TGTGCCACTGACAGGGCGTCCGGGGAGCTGTTTTTT
-,few,TRBV6-5,TRBJ1-5,CASSPADRSNQPQHF,TGTGCCAGCAGCCCCGCGGACAGAAGCAATCAGCCCCAGCATTTT
-,-,TRBV5-6,TRBJ1-5,CASSLGGWQPQHF,TGTGCCAGCAGCTTGGGGGGCTGGCAGCCCCAGCATTTT
TRBD2,-,TRBV2,TRBJ2-3,CASSSGLAGGTDTQYF,TGTGCCAGCAGTTCCGGACTAGCCGGGGGCACAGATACGCAGTATTTT
-,-,TRBV4-1,TRBJ2-1,CASSQDPLLAWSYNEQFF,TGCGCCAGCAGCCAAGATCCGCTTCTAGCCTGGTCCTACAATGAGCAGTTCTTC
-,few,TRBV16,TRBJ1-1,CASSHPRDMNTEAFF,TGTGCCAGCAGCCACCCCCGAGACATGAACACTGAAGCTTTCTTT
TRBD1,-,TRBV5-1,TRBJ1-4,CASSTGQFNEKLFF,TGCGCCAGCAGCACGGGACAGTTTAATGAAAAACTGTTTTTT
-,-,TRBV9,TRBJ1-3,CASSVEVGNSGNTIYF,TGTGCCAGCAGCGTAGAGGTGGGGAACTCTGGAAACACCATATATTTT
-,-,TRBV2,TRBJ2-2,CASSELLPNTGELFF,TGTGCCAGCAGTGAACTCTTGCCGAACACCGGGGAGCTGTTTTTT
-,-,TRBV5-4,TRBJ1-4,CASSSAAGINEKLFF,TGTGCCAGCAGCTCTGCGGCAGGGATTAATGAAAAACTGTTTTTT
-,-,TRBV5-1,TRBJ2-7,CASSLGAGKTYEQYF,TGCGCCAGCAGCTTGGGAGCAGGGAAGACCTACGAGCAGTACTTC
-,-,TRBV14,TRBJ2-7,CASSQMDGNTYEQYF,TGTGCCAGCAGCCAAATGGACGGGAATACCTACGAGCAGTACTTC
-,-,TRBV5-1,TRBJ2-5,CASRLVGTQETQYF,TGCGCCAGCAGGTTGGTTGGAACACAAGAGACCCAGTACTTC
TRBD1,-,TRBV7-2,TRBJ1-5,CASSLTGVSNQPQHF,TGTGCCAGCAGCCTGACAGGGGTTAGCAATCAGCCCCAGCATTTT
TRBD1,-,TRBV28,TRBJ2-4,CASSSPTGGRNIQYF,TGTGCCAGCAGTTCCCCGACAGGGGGCAGGAACATTCAGTACTTC
-,-,TRBV30,TRBJ1-6,CAWSRTGSYNSPLHF,TGTGCCTGGAGTAGGACTGGCTCCTATAATTCACCCCTCCACTTT
TRBD2,-,TRBV2,TRBJ2-6,CASNREGSGANVLTF,TGTGCCAGCAATAGGGAGGGCTCTGGGGCCAACGTCCTGACTTTC
-,-,TRBV30,TRBJ1-1,CAWSVSGWDTEAFF,TGTGCCTGGAGTGTATCAGGGTGGGACACTGAAGCTTTCTTT
TRBD1,-,TRBV29-1,TRBJ1-2,CSVDRAADYGYTF,TGCAGCGTCGACAGGGCGGCGGACTATGGCTACACCTTC
-,-,TRBV7-2,TRBJ1-5,CASSPRFNQPQHF,TGTGCCAGCAGCCCTAGGTTCAATCAGCCCCAGCATTTT
TRBD2,-,TRBV6-5,TRBJ2-1,CASSYTGTSPYNEQFF,TGTGCCAGCAGTTATACCGGGACTAGCCCTTACAATGAGCAGTTCTTC
-,once,TRBV9,TRBJ1-1,CASSPREGAGTEAFF,TGTGCCAGCAGCCCCAGGGAGGGAGCAGGCACTGAAGCTTTCTTT
TRBD1,-,TRBV5-1,TRBJ1-2,CASSLAGTGGGYTF,TGCGCCAGCAGCTTGGCCGGGACAGGGGGTGGCTACACCTTC
-,-,TRBV5-6,TRBJ2-7,CASSLYRTDYEQYF,TGTGCCAGCAGCTTGTATCGGACCGACTACGAGCAGTACTTC
TRBD1,few,TRBV20-1,TRBJ1-2,CSARDRGQTTF,TGCAGTGCTAGAGATAGGGGACAGACCACCTTC
-,-,TRBV6-4,TRBJ2-3,CASSDSSVSTQYF,TGTGCCAGCAGTGACTCATCAGTTAGTACGCAGTATTTT
TRBD2,-,TRBV7-2,TRBJ2-7,CASSLARASGRAGEQYF,TGTGCCAGCAGCTTAGCGAGGGCTAGCGGGAGAGCAGGCGAGCAGTACTTC
TRBD1,-,TRBV28,TRBJ1-1,CASSRDRVLTEAFF,TGTGCCAGCTCCCGGGACAGGGTACTCACTGAAGCTTTCTTT